This T cell receptor beta chain was sequenced during a study of monozygotic twins with inflammatory bowel disease. TCRdb reanalyzed the 5' RACE reads and collapses them to one entry per CDR3 protein, without DNA. Its table records more than 100,000 distinct CDR3 sequences. Germline V CDR1 and CDR2: LNHDA, SQIVND (reference sequence). The CDR3 is 15 amino acids. In the case of this clonotype: The antigen is undetermined.

Overall study findings and caveats: The analysis failed to separate different T cell subtypes.

Sequencing was performed on blood. The chain recombines TRBV19 with TRBJ2-4; there is no DNA to check the TCRdb D call of TRBD1. The receptor was isolated from a human donor with ulcerative colitis or Crohn's disease, or a healthy co-twin of an affected twin (not recorded which). CDR3: CASYRQGPAKNIQYF. The full variable domain, in which reference TRBV19 and TRBJ2-4 provide the parts outside the CDR3, is DGGITQSPKYLFRKEGQNVTLSCEQNLNHDAMYWYRQDPGQGLRLIYYSQIVNDFQKGDIAEGYSVSREKKESFPLTVTSAQKNPTAFYLCASYRQGPAKNIQYFGAGTRLSVL.